These 31 T cell receptor beta chains were all obtained from the same sample, sequenced in a study of blood T cells in healthy people across ages. The use of a sample-barcoded 5' primer and a J-beta primer mix characterized a second PCR of roughly 7 to 11 cycles. TCRdb reprocessed the 5' RACE reads via MiXCR and lists one record per CDR3 protein. Of 650,000 to 1,000,000 distinct CDR3 sequences detected, around 34% appear once; the ten largest clones hold around 13%. The sequenced material came from blood. The receptors stem from a man aged 18 to 29 in good health.

This clonotype was observed a few times. The genes are TRBV12-3 or TRBV12-4 and TRBJ1-2; 7 positions agree with TRBD1. Trimming took 1 base from V and 7 from J; bases not matched to a gene: 9. The CDR3 totals 15 residues. CDR3 nucleotide sequence: TGTGCCAGCAGTTTAGAAGACAGGGTGGGCGCTGGCTACACCTTC. Translating it yields CASSLEDRVGAGYTF.

This chain links TRBV2 with TRBJ1-1, with D possibly matching TRBD1 (6 bases). The V gene lost 0 bases and the J gene lost 6 bases, with 11 bases spanning the gap. Germline CDR1 SNHLY, CDR2 FYNNEI. The CDR3 is 14 amino acids. Here the CDR3 DNA reads TGTGCCAGCAGTGAAGCGAACGGGGGCCCTGAAGCTTTCTTT. Translation: CASSEANGGPEAFF.

This clonotype was observed a few times. The gene calls are TRBV4-3 and TRBJ2-7; D possibly corresponds to TRBD1 (6 bases). Germline CDR1 reads LGHNA; CDR2 reads YSLEER. This CDR3 is built from 14 residues. V was cut by 0 bases and J by 7 bases, with 13 bases left in between. The CDR3 sequence: CASSQDEGVNEQYF. The CDR3 coding sequence is TGCGCCAGCAGCCAAGACGAGGGGGTCAATGAGCAGTACTTC.

This clonotype was counted between two and nine times. The chain couples TRBV12-3 or TRBV12-4 to TRBJ1-1, with 8 bases identical to TRBD1. CDR3 size: 16 residues. V lost 3 bases to trimming and J lost 1 base; unmatched junction nucleotides: 7. The CDR3 is CASSFPQGDTNTEAFF. The CDR3 bases are TGTGCCAGCAGTTTCCCACAGGGGGACACGAACACTGAAGCTTTCTTT.

There are many counts of this clonotype. The chain uses TRBV7-9 and TRBJ2-7, with a tentative D call TRBD2 (5 bases). The V and J ends lost 7 bases and 5 bases respectively, with 12 bases between them. Germline lookup yields CDR1 SEHNR and CDR2 FQNEAQ (reference sequence). There are 12 residues in the CDR3. This CDR3 reads CASTSGLDEQYF. The CDR3 DNA is TGTGCCAGCACCAGTGGACTCGACGAGCAGTACTTC.

This clonotype was observed many times. This chain uses TRBV15 with TRBJ1-2, with D unclear. V dropped 9 bases and J dropped 5 bases, with 10 bases sitting between them. Germline V gene data show CDR1 as LNHNV and CDR2 as YYDKDF (reference sequence). There are 11 residues in the CDR3. For the CDR3, the DNA is TGTGCCACTTCGCGGGGTTATGGCTACACCTTC. Translating it yields CATSRGYGYTF. The full variable domain, its missing parts supplied by reference TRBV15 and TRBJ1-2, is DAMVIQNPRYQVTQFGKPVTLSCSQTLNHNVMYWYQQKSSQAPKLLFHYYDKDFNNEADTPDNFQSRRPNTSFCFLDIRSPGLGDTAMYLCATSRGYGYTFGSGTRLTVV.

The sample holds a few counts of this clonotype. The chain carries TRBV5-6 and TRBJ1-6, with a tentative D call TRBD1 (6 bases). The V end lost 4 bases, the J end lost 7 bases, and 18 bases lay between the germline ends. The CDR3 is 16 amino acids. Germline loops: CDR1 SGHDT, CDR2 YYEEEE. This chain's CDR3 is CASSPTPGHKNSPLHF. DNA of the CDR3: TGTGCCAGCAGCCCTACGCCGGGACACAAGAATTCACCCCTCCACTTT.

This clonotype has ten or more counts. The rearrangement joins TRBV27 to TRBJ1-2, with D possibly being TRBD1 (5 bases). Germline V gives CDR1 MNHEY, CDR2 SMNVEV (reference sequence). Trimming took off 7 bases at V and 4 bases at J, with 13 bases between the two ends. This CDR3 is built from 13 residues. CDR3 sequence (DNA): TGTGCCAGCACCCCCGGGAGGGGCTATGGCTACACCTTC. This sequence encodes CASTPGRGYGYTF.

There are a few counts of this clonotype. The V gene is TRBV4-1, the J gene TRBJ2-3; 10 bases map to TRBD2. Unmatched junction bases numbered 6, after V lost 2 bases and J lost 1 base. Germline V gene sequence: CDR1 MGHRA, CDR2 YSYEKL. The length of the CDR3 is 17 residues. The CDR3 protein is CASSQFGLADGTDTQYF. The CDR3 nucleotides are TGCGCCAGCAGCCAATTCGGACTAGCGGATGGCACAGATACGCAGTATTTT.

The rearrangement links TRBV3-1 to TRBJ1-5; D gene unclear. The V gene's germline CDR1 is LGHDT and CDR2 YNNKEL (reference sequence). The germline V and J ends were trimmed by 0 bases and 1 base, with 7 bases remaining between them. This CDR3 is 15 amino acids long. The CDR3 sequence is CASSQENESNQPQHF. The CDR3 coding sequence is TGTGCCAGCAGCCAAGAAAACGAGAGCAATCAGCCCCAGCATTTT.

The table lists this clonotype with a few counts. The chain joins TRBV6-6 to TRBJ2-1; D is perhaps TRBD1 (5 bases). The J call may be mistaken, given a closer DNA end match to TRBJ2-7. This CDR3 is built from 13 residues. Germline lookup yields CDR1 MNHNY and CDR2 SVGAGI (reference sequence). In nucleotides, the CDR3 is TGTGCCAGCAGTTCCCAGGGAAGTAATGAGCAGTACTTC. Protein product: CASSSQGSNEQYF.

Worth noting for this clonotype: The missing conserved phenylalanine or tryptophan at the end of this CDR3 makes a read error likely. The V gene is TRBV12-3 or TRBV12-4, the J gene TRBJ2-3, with a possible D match to TRBD2 (6 bases). V lost 3 bases to trimming and J lost 3 bases, with 10 bases between them. The CDR3 extends over 14 amino acids. The CDR3 sequence: CASSFPGGTDTQYS. The CDR3 bases are TGTGCCAGCAGTTTTCCCGGGGGAACAGATACGCAGTATTCT.

The chain carries TRBV3-1 and TRBJ2-1; D may be TRBD2 (6 bases). The DNA matches TRBJ2-7 better at its end, which makes the J call doubtful. The CDR3 consists of 16 residues. The V gene's germline CDR1 is LGHDT and CDR2 YNNKEL (reference sequence). In DNA form, the CDR3 reads TGTGCCAGCAGCCAAGATCGGGGGACGGCTAACAATGAGCAGTACTTC. Amino acid sequence: CASSQDRGTANNEQYF.

Only a few counts were recorded for this clonotype. V usage is TRBV4-2 and J usage is TRBJ1-6; no firm D call. This CDR3 contains 15 residues. The V and J ends lost 3 bases and 9 bases respectively, with 15 bases between them. CDR1 and CDR2 from the germline V gene are LGHNA and YNFKEQ. CDR3 protein: CASSQGGKEGSPLHF. In DNA form, the CDR3 reads TGTGCCAGCAGCCAGGGAGGAAAAGAGGGTTCACCCCTCCACTTT.

The V and J genes are TRBV30 and TRBJ1-2; TRBD1 might be the D (5 bases). CDR3 length: 12 residues. Between the trimmed V and J ends, which lost 1 base and 6 bases, there was a span of 9 bases. Germline V gene sequence: CDR1 GTSNPN, CDR2 SVGIG (reference sequence). The CDR3 DNA sequence: TGTGCCTGGAGTGGCAGGGAACATGGCTACACCTTC. As protein: CAWSGREHGYTF.

A word on this clonotype: A read error may be the cause here, since a much bigger clone is one base away. In DNA, the CDR3 is TGCAGCGCCTACACCGGCGGCGGCTACAATAAGCAGTTCTTC. Translation gives CSAYTGGGYNKQFF. The gene calls are TRBV29-1 and TRBJ2-1; D gene ambiguous. This CDR3 has 14 amino acids. CDR1 is SQVTM and CDR2 is ANQGSEA in the germline V gene.

The rearrangement links TRBV12-3 or TRBV12-4 to TRBJ1-1, with D tentatively TRBD1 (6 bases). Between the trimmed V and J ends, which lost 8 bases and 4 bases, there was a span of 14 bases. This CDR3 has 13 residues. The CDR3 DNA reads as TGTGCCAGCGTGCCAGGGGTGGGCACTGAAGCTTTCTTT. Translating gives CASVPGVGTEAFF.

This chain joins TRBV9 and TRBJ2-3; 9 bases agree with TRBD2. The trim removed 3 bases at V and 6 bases at J, leaving 8 bases unmatched. The CDR3 is made up of 15 amino acids. Looked up from germline, CDR1 is SGDLS and CDR2 is YYNGEE. The CDR3 DNA reads TGTGCCAGCAGCGGAATCAGCGGGGGGATGGATACGCAGTATTTT. Protein: CASSGISGGMDTQYF.

Comment on this clonotype: Germline and junction disagree at one end, which may indicate a read error. The genes are TRBV6-2 or TRBV6-3 and TRBJ1-2; a possible D gene is TRBD1 (6 bases). Germline CDR1 MNHEY, CDR2 SVGEGT. The CDR3 is 11 amino acids. Here the CDR3 reads CTSGRGSGYTF. CDR3 nucleotide sequence: TGTACCAGCGGCAGGGGCTCTGGCTACACCTTC.

The chain carries TRBV11-2 and TRBJ2-7; no firm D call. V lost 4 bases, J lost 6 bases, and 10 bases lay in between. The length of the CDR3 is 12 residues. In germline, CDR1 is SGHAT, CDR2 FQNNGV. Here the CDR3 DNA reads TGTGCCAGCAGCTCGGCGAACGCCGAGCAGTACTTC. Its protein product is CASSSANAEQYF.

This chain's CDR3 is CASSKGSWRAETQYF. In nucleotides, the CDR3 is TGTGCCAGCTCAAAGGGATCGTGGAGAGCGGAGACCCAGTACTTC. V is TRBV6-2 or TRBV6-3 and J is TRBJ2-5; no definite D call. The V end was cut by 8 bases, the J end by 5 bases, with 21 bases between. Germline loops: CDR1 MNHEY, CDR2 SVGEGT. This CDR3 region has 15 residues.

The V call is TRBV4-2, the J call TRBJ2-1; weak D call: TRBD2 (5 bases). Germline CDR1 and CDR2: LGHNA and YNFKEQ. The ends were cut back, 1 base at V and 9 bases at J, with 10 bases in the middle. The CDR3 covers 13 residues. Written as DNA, the CDR3 is TGTGCCAGCAGCCAAGCGGGGTTCGGTGAGCAGTTCTTC. As protein: CASSQAGFGEQFF.

The sample holds a few counts of this clonotype. The chain has TRBV2 and TRBJ1-5, with 7 positions matching TRBD1. CDR1 and CDR2 from the germline V gene are SNHLY and FYNNEI. After removal of 3 bases from V and 4 bases from J, the junction contained 0 bases not matched to a gene. The CDR3 length is 13 residues. The CDR3 reads CASSDRGNQPQHF. In DNA form, the CDR3 reads TGTGCCAGCAGTGACAGGGGGAATCAGCCCCAGCATTTT.

There are a few counts of this clonotype. Here the CDR3 DNA reads TGTGCCAGCAGCCAAACAGGGGGAACTTCACCCCTCCACTTT. Amino acids: CASSQTGGTSPLHF. The chain is built from TRBV14 and TRBJ1-6, with TRBD1 identical over 8 bases. The germline V gene encodes CDR1 SGHDN and CDR2 FVKESK. CDR3 size: 14 residues. V gave up 2 bases and J gave up 9 bases; unmatched junction bases: 3.

V gene TRBV4-1 combines with J gene TRBJ1-4, with unresolved D. The V gene lost 1 base and the J gene lost 8 bases, with 17 bases spanning the gap. Germline lookup yields CDR1 MGHRA and CDR2 YSYEKL. The CDR3 has 16 residues. CDR3: CASSQGLQRSHEKLFF. The CDR3 region has the DNA TGCGCCAGCAGCCAAGGCCTGCAGAGGAGTCACGAAAAACTGTTTTTT.

This sequence joins TRBV5-1 and TRBJ2-7, with 10 bases that match TRBD2. The V segment lost 4 bases and the J segment 7 bases; nucleotides outside the gene matches: 8. In germline, CDR1 is SGHRS, CDR2 YFSETQ. The CDR3 length is 14 residues. Written as DNA, the CDR3 is TGCGCCAGCAGCGAAAGCGGGGGGGCAAATGAGCAGTACTTC. This translates into CASSESGGANEQYF.

Many counts were recorded for this clonotype. This chain joins TRBV15 and TRBJ2-1, with 8 bases that match TRBD1. Germline CDR1 and CDR2: LNHNV and YYDKDF (reference sequence). The length of the CDR3 is 14 residues. Trimming at V came to 5 bases and at J to 3 bases, leaving 3 bases not matched to a gene. The CDR3, as DNA: TGTGCCACCAGCTTCGACAGGGGCTACAATGAGCAGTTCTTC. This gives the protein CATSFDRGYNEQFF.

A remark on this clonotype: Germline is not matched at one junction end, which may reflect a read error. The chain combines TRBV4-1 with TRBJ2-6; maybe TRBD1 (5 bases). The V gene's germline CDR1 is MGHRA and CDR2 YSYEKL. The CDR3 is made up of 18 amino acids. CDR3 sequence (DNA): TGCGCCAGCAGCCCCACGTCTGGCAGGTTCTCTGGGGCCAACGTCCCGACTTTC. As protein: CASSPTSGRFSGANVPTF.

As concerns this clonotype: A read error may be the cause here, since a much bigger clone is one base away. The J gene is TRBJ2-3, the V gene TRBV20-1; 8 bases agree with TRBD2. The germline V gene encodes CDR1 DFQATT and CDR2 SNEGSKA (reference sequence). J gave up 5 bases and V 7 bases, and 14 bases lay outside the gene matches. The CDR3 spans 15 residues. The CDR3 DNA sequence: TGCAGTGTTGGGGGGGTAGCGGGGATCCGAGATACGCAGTATTTT. Protein sequence: CSVGGVAGIRDTQYF.

V usage is TRBV20-1 and J usage is TRBJ2-3, with 10 bases identical to TRBD2. The J segment lost 2 bases and the V segment lost 2 bases, leaving 4 bases of the junction unmatched. CDR1 is DFQATT and CDR2 is SNEGSKA in the germline V gene (reference sequence). The CDR3 runs to 15 residues. The CDR3 here is CSARKRGGNTDTQYF. CDR3 bases: TGCAGTGCTAGAAAGCGGGGGGGAAACACAGATACGCAGTATTTT.

A few counts support this clonotype. The chain carries TRBV5-5 and TRBJ1-1, with 9 bases fitting TRBD1. CDR1 and CDR2 from the germline V gene are SGHKS and YYEKEE (reference sequence). V gave up 4 bases and J gave up 9 bases; unmatched junction bases: 7. There are 13 residues in the CDR3. The CDR3 protein is CASSNRQGGKAFF. In nucleotides, the CDR3 is TGTGCCAGCAGCAACCGACAGGGGGGAAAAGCTTTCTTT.